This T cell receptor (beta chain) was retrieved from a study of spatial heterogeneity in lung cancer. For the study at large: More than eight raw reads, on average, carried each unique TCR and UMI combination. Broader study findings: The study found that expanded intratumoral alpha and beta TCR counts tracked tumor mutation counts.

TCRdb re-called the 5' RACE reads with MiXCR, one entry per CDR3 protein. In the table there are some 16,000 distinct CDR3 sequences, roughly 7% of which are singletons. This clonotype was recorded many times. Its antigen is currently unknown. The DNA is left out, because the CDR3 cannot be placed on it with certainty; the CDR3 is given as TCRdb lists it. The size of this beta chain means little, since it is a stray read in a library made for alpha chains. From its first to its last residue, the CDR3 has 15 amino acids. In germline, CDR1 is MNHEY, CDR2 SVGAGI. Regarding time point: sample taken at primary tumor resection. Unsorted whole RNA samples from tumor, nontumor lung or frozen PBMC were sequenced.

This sequence was found in a female donor with early-stage non-small cell lung cancer. The chain combines TRBV6-5 with TRBJ1-6; the D call of TRBD1 is as the table states it, not checked on the DNA. The input for sequencing was lung tumor tissue, taken at surgery. CDR3 in amino acids: CASSSSGQGNSPLHF.